Listed here is a single T cell receptor (beta chain). Its specificity is not known. Those who donated were healthy bone marrow donors. This entry belongs to a study of cytomegalovirus exposure and HLA in healthy donors. Overall study: Early released data comprised about 85 million unique TCRs from HLA-typed donors.

Findings and limits, study-wide: Upon later analysis, HLA-associated TCR beta chains proved more clonally expanded than other, equally common chains. The investigators catalogued about 170 TCR beta chains as cytomegalovirus-associated.

CDR3 length: 15 amino acids. J lost 5 bases, V lost 3 bases, and 7 bases had no gene match. CDR1 is SGHTS, CDR2 YDEGEE, per germline. The PCR was carried out with 60 Vbeta primers and 13 Jbeta primers. Produced via immunoSEQ multiplex PCR; TCRdb's table is partial and in-frame only. The sample gives 110,000 to 150,000 clones, over 70% of which show up once; around 1.9% is in the top ten. This TCR derives from a woman in her 40s in good health and CMV-seronegative. The V call is TRBV5-8, the J call TRBJ1-3; TRBD1 matches at 8 bases. What was sequenced was PBMCs. The CDR3 DNA sequence: TGTGCCAGCAGCTATGGACAGGGAAGAAGAAACACCATATATTTT. It is translated as CASSYGQGRRNTIYF.